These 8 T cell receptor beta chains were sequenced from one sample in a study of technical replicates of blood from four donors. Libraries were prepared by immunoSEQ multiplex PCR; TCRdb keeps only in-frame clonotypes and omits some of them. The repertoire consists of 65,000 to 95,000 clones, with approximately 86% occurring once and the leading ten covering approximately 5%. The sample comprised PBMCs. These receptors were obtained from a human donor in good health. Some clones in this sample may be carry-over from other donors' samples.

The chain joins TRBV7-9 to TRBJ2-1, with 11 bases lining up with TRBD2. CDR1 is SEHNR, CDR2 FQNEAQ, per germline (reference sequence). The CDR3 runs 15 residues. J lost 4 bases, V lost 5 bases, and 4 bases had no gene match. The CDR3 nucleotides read TGTGCCAGCAGCAAGGGACTAGCGGATTACAATGAGCAGTTCTTC. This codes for CASSKGLADYNEQFF.

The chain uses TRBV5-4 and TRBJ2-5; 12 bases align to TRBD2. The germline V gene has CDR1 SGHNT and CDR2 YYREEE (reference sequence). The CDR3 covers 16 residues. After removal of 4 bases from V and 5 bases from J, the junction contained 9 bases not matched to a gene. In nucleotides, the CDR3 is TGTGCCAGCAGCCACATACTAGCGGGGGGCGGGGAGACCCAGTACTTC. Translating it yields CASSHILAGGGETQYF.

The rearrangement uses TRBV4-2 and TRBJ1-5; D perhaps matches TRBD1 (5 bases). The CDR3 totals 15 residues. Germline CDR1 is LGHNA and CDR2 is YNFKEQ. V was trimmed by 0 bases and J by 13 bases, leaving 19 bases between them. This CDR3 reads CASSQEGDPISSQHF. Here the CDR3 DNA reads TGTGCCAGCAGCCAAGAAGGGGATCCAATATCGTCGCAGCATTTT.

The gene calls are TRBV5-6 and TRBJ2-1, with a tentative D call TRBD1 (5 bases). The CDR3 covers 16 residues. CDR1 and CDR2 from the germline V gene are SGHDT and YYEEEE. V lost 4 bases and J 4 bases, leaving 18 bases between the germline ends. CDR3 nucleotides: TGTGCCAGCAGCGCCGTAGAGTCGCAGGGATACAATGAGCAGTTCTTC. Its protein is CASSAVESQGYNEQFF.

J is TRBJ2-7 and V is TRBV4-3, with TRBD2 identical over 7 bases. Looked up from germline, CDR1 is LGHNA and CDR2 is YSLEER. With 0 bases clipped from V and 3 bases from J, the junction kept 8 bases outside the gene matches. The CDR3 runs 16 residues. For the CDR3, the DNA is TGCGCCAGCAGCCAAGACCTTGGACTAGTAGTCTACGAGCAGTACTTC. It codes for CASSQDLGLVVYEQYF.

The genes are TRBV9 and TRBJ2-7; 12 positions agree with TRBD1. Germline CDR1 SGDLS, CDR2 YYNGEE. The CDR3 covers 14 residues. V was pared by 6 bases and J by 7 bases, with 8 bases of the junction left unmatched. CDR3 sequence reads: CASTLGTGGREQYF. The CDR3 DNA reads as TGTGCCAGCACCCTTGGGACAGGGGGCCGGGAGCAGTACTTC. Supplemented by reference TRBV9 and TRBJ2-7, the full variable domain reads DSGVTQTPKHLITATGQRVTLRCSPRSGDLSVYWYQQSLDQGLQFLIQYYNGEERAKGNILERFSAQQFPDLHSELNLSSLELGDSALYFCASTLGTGGREQYFGPGTRLTVT.

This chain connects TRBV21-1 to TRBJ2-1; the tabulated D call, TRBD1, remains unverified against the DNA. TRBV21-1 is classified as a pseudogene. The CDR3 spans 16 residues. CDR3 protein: CASSKVGDREDNEQFF. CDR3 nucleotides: TGTGCCAGCAGCAAAGTCGGAGACAGGGAAGACAATGAGCAGTTCTTC.

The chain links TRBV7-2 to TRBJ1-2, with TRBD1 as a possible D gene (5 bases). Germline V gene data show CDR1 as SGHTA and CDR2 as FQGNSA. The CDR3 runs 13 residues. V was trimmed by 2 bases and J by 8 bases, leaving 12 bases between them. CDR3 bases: TGTGCCAGCAGCTTAACGCCGGGGGACGGCTACACCTTC. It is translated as CASSLTPGDGYTF.